The 17 T cell receptor beta chains reported below all come from one sample, sequenced in a study of T cell responses to AZD1222 COVID-19 vaccine. Clones were sequenced by immunoSEQ multiplex PCR, and TCRdb holds only the in-frame ones, with some missing. Of approximately 180,000 clones in the sample, about 93% were seen once. The starting material was peripheral blood, obtained 28 days after the second dose of the MenACWY control vaccine. The receptors shown here come from an adult who received the MenACWY meningococcal vaccine as a control.

Written as DNA, the CDR3 is TGTGCCAGCAGCCCCTCCCTACTAGCGGGCGGGGAGCTGTTTTTT. Protein: CASSPSLLAGGELFF. The chain uses TRBV11-3 and TRBJ2-2, with 9 bases lining up with TRBD2. Germline CDR1 reads SGHNT; CDR2 reads YENEEA. The V and J ends lost 5 bases and 7 bases, in that order; junction bases with no gene match: 8. This CDR3 has 15 residues.

The chain joins TRBV29-1 to TRBJ1-2; weak D call: TRBD1 (5 bases). Trimming shortened V by 0 bases and J by 8 bases, and 13 bases separated the two germline ends. The V gene's germline CDR1 is SQVTM and CDR2 ANQGSEA. The CDR3 is 13 amino acids. CDR3 DNA: TGCAGCGTTGAAGAAGGTAGGGGCCGCGGCTACACCTTC. It is translated as CSVEEGRGRGYTF.

The chain uses TRBV2 and TRBJ1-1, with no clear D. Trimming stripped 6 bases from V and 4 bases from J, with 6 bases between. The V gene's germline CDR1 is SNHLY and CDR2 FYNNEI. The CDR3 is 11 residues long. The CDR3 loop reads CASSSLTEAFF. The CDR3 DNA sequence: TGTGCCAGCAGCAGTCTCACTGAAGCTTTCTTT.

The genes are TRBV19 and TRBJ1-2; D remains ambiguous. The germline V gene has CDR1 LNHDA and CDR2 SQIVND (reference sequence). The CDR3 totals 11 residues. Trimming left V 5 bases short and J 8 bases short, with 9 bases between. CDR3 amino acids: CASSQTGGYTF. CDR3 nucleotide sequence: TGTGCCAGTAGTCAGACGGGGGGCTACACCTTC.

V gene TRBV23-1 combines with J gene TRBJ2-2, with D tentatively TRBD1 or TRBD2 (5 bases each). TRBV23-1 is an ORF, with its function uncertain. The CDR3 has 15 residues. The V gene lost 6 bases and the J gene lost 3 bases, with 14 bases spanning the gap. CDR3 region: CASSNLSGHTGELFF. The DNA for the CDR3 is TGCGCCAGCAGCAATTTGTCGGGGCACACCGGGGAGCTGTTTTTT.

V gene TRBV18 combines with J gene TRBJ1-1; the D is unclear. The CDR3 is made up of 14 amino acids. In germline, CDR1 is KGHSH, CDR2 LQKENI. V was clipped by 2 bases and J by 0 bases, with 7 bases between them. For the CDR3, the DNA is TGTGCCAGCTCACCAGGACCCATGAACACTGAAGCTTTCTTT. Its translation: CASSPGPMNTEAFF.

The chain carries TRBV11-2 and TRBJ1-2; no clear D gene. CDR1 is SGHAT and CDR2 is FQNNGV in the germline V gene. V was trimmed by 5 bases and J by 2 bases, leaving 9 bases between them. The CDR3 is 13 amino acids. The CDR3 DNA reads TGTGCCAGCAGCCGCGGGTCAAACTATGGCTACACCTTC. Translated, it gives CASSRGSNYGYTF.

This clone came up a few times. The chain is built from TRBV7-9 and TRBJ1-1; a possible D gene is TRBD1 (5 bases). This CDR3 has 14 amino acids. Germline CDR1 reads SEHNR; CDR2 reads FQNEAQ (reference sequence). Between the trimmed V and J ends, which lost 5 bases and 0 bases, there was a span of 10 bases. CDR3 nucleotides: TGTGCCAGCAGCGGCAGGGCCATGAACACTGAAGCTTTCTTT. This gives the protein CASSGRAMNTEAFF. Full variable domain (remainder filled in from reference TRBV7-9 and TRBJ1-1): DTGVSQNPRHKITKRGQNVTFRCDPISEHNRLYWYRQTLGQGPEFLTYFQNEAQLEKSRLLSDRFSAERPKGSFSTLEIQRTEQGDSAMYLCASSGRAMNTEAFFGQGTRLTVV.

The chain combines TRBV5-8 with TRBJ1-5; 7 bases are shared with TRBD1. This CDR3 contains 15 residues. The V gene end was trimmed by 3 bases and the J gene end by 5 bases; junction bases not matched to a gene: 8. From germline, CDR1 is SGHTS and CDR2 YDEGEE. Here the CDR3 DNA reads TGTGCCAGCAGCTCCCTCGGGACAGCTCATCAGCCCCAGCATTTT. The encoded protein is CASSSLGTAHQPQHF. The entire variable domain, with the rest obtained from reference TRBV5-8 and TRBJ1-5, is as follows: EAGVTQSPTHLIKTRGQQATLRCSPISGHTSVYWYQQALGLGLQFLLWYDEGEERNRGNFPPRFSGRQFPNYSSELNVNALELEDSALYLCASSSLGTAHQPQHFGDGTRLSIL.

The chain combines TRBV27 with TRBJ1-1; no clear D gene. The CDR3 covers 13 residues. Germline values: CDR1 MNHEY, CDR2 SMNVEV (reference sequence). Trimming removed 6 bases from V and 0 bases from J, with 8 bases in between. Here the CDR3 DNA reads TGTGCCAGCAGCCCGTGGGTGAACACTGAAGCTTTCTTT. Translating gives CASSPWVNTEAFF.

CDR3: CASSVHTSTDTQYF. CDR3 nucleotides: TGTGCCAGCAGCGTGCACACTAGCACAGATACGCAGTATTTT. The chain is built from TRBV9 and TRBJ2-3; D remains ambiguous. Germline V gene lookup returns CDR1 SGDLS and CDR2 YYNGEE. This CDR3 has 14 amino acids. V lost 2 bases, J lost 0 bases, and 7 bases lay in between. Full variable domain (outside the CDR3, taken from reference TRBV9 and TRBJ2-3): DSGVTQTPKHLITATGQRVTLRCSPRSGDLSVYWYQQSLDQGLQFLIQYYNGEERAKGNILERFSAQQFPDLHSELNLSSLELGDSALYFCASSVHTSTDTQYFGPGTRLTVL.

The J gene is TRBJ2-7, the V gene TRBV5-4, with TRBD1 as a possible D gene (6 bases). Trimming cost V 0 bases and J 0 bases, with 7 bases left between them. In germline, CDR1 is SGHNT, CDR2 YYREEE (reference sequence). The CDR3 runs to 14 residues. The CDR3: CASSLGGGSYEQYF. In DNA, the CDR3 is TGTGCCAGCAGCTTGGGAGGGGGCTCCTACGAGCAGTACTTC.

V gene TRBV19 combines with J gene TRBJ1-4; a weak D match, TRBD1 (6 bases). The length of the CDR3 is 13 residues. Per germline, CDR1 LNHDA and CDR2 SQIVND (reference sequence). Trimming shortened V by 6 bases and J by 4 bases, and 9 bases separated the two germline ends. As DNA, the CDR3 is TGTGCCAGTAGGGGACATCATAATGAAAAACTGTTTTTT. Translating it yields CASRGHHNEKLFF.

The rearrangement uses TRBV19 and TRBJ1-1; 8 bases fit TRBD1. There are 12 residues in the CDR3. Trimming removed 7 bases from V and 7 bases from J; junction bases left unmatched: 5. CDR1 is LNHDA, CDR2 SQIVND, per germline (reference sequence). The CDR3 loop is CASTGQANEAFF. The CDR3 coding sequence is TGTGCCAGTACGGGACAGGCCAATGAAGCTTTCTTT.

V gene TRBV30 combines with J gene TRBJ1-6, with D possibly being TRBD1 (5 bases). Deletions cut 8 bases from V and 4 bases from J, with 12 bases between. The CDR3 is made up of 13 amino acids. Germline V gene data show CDR1 as GTSNPN and CDR2 as SVGIG (reference sequence). The CDR3 is CAGRGEYNSPLHF. CDR3 nucleotide sequence: TGTGCCGGACGGGGGGAGTATAATTCACCCCTCCACTTT.

The chain uses TRBV5-8 and TRBJ2-5, with D possibly being TRBD1 (6 bases). The ends were cut back, 2 bases at V and 0 bases at J, with 14 bases in the middle. The CDR3 runs 16 residues. Germline values: CDR1 SGHTS, CDR2 YDEGEE. In DNA, the CDR3 is TGTGCCAGCAGCTTAAGACAGGTCTTGTACCAAGAGACCCAGTACTTC. Translating gives CASSLRQVLYQETQYF.

The rearrangement links TRBV25-1 to TRBJ1-3; the D is unclear. V dropped 3 bases and J dropped 0 bases, with 9 bases sitting between them. Germline CDR1 MGHDK, CDR2 SYGVNS. The length of the CDR3 is 15 residues. The CDR3 DNA sequence: TGTGCCAGCAGTGACCTGGACCGCTCTGGAAACACCATATATTTT. This sequence encodes CASSDLDRSGNTIYF. The whole variable domain, filled in from reference TRBV25-1 and TRBJ1-3, reads EADIYQTPRYLVIGTGKKITLECSQTMGHDKMYWYQQDPGMELHLIHYSYGVNSTEKGDLSSESTVSRIRTEHFPLTLESARPSHTSQYLCASSDLDRSGNTIYFGEGSWLTVV.